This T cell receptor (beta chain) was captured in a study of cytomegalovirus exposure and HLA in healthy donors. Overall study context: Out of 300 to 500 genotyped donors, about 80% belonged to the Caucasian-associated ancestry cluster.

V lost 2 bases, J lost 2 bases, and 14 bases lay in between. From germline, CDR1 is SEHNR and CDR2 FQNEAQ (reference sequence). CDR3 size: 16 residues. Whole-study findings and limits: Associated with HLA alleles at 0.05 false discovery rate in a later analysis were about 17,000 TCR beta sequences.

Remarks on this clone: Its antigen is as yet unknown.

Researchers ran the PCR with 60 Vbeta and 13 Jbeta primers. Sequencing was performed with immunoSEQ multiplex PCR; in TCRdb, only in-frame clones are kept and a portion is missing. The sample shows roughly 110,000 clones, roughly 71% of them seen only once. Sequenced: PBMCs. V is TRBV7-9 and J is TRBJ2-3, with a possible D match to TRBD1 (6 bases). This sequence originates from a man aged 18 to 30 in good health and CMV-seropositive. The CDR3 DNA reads TGTGCCAGCAGCTTACGACGGACAGAAATCACAGATACGCAGTATTTT. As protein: CASSLRRTEITDTQYF.